This TCR beta chain was sequenced for a study of T cell responses to AZD1222 COVID-19 vaccine. Profiled with immunoSEQ multiplex PCR; TCRdb holds only in-frame clones, not every one. This repertoire shows some 120,000 clones, around 92% found once; its top ten account for approximately 4.8%. Sequences were derived from peripheral blood, sampled on day 0 of AZD1222 vaccination. This receptor was taken from an adult in good health.

The CDR3 nucleotides read TGTGCCAGCAGCAGACAGAATAATAATTCACCCCTCCACTTT. Translating it yields CASSRQNNNSPLHF. The chain uses TRBV7-2 and TRBJ1-6; TRBD1 might be the D (5 bases). The V gene's germline CDR1 is SGHTA and CDR2 FQGNSA. The CDR3 has 14 amino acids. The V end was cut by 5 bases, the J end by 5 bases, with 10 bases between.